The next 29 T cell receptor beta chains were all read from a single sample in a study of vaccination and CD4 T cells after COVID-19. Oncomine TCR Beta short-read sequencing was applied to DNA from cultured CD4+ T cells. Via MiXCR, TCRdb re-called the PCR reads, giving one row per CDR3 protein. The table has more than 10,000 distinct CDR3 sequences, 30% to 45% seen once. As to treatment: approximately nine-day PBMC culture with coronavirus spike peptide pools or control peptides (ViraFEST assay). The antigens of these receptors remain unknown. The source material was cultured CD4+ T cells from blood. The receptors come from a human donor with COVID-19.

This clonotype has only a few counts. CDR3 sequence reads: CASSSPRDREYNSPLHF. DNA of the CDR3: TGTGCCAGCAGCTCACCCCGGGACAGAGAATATAATTCACCCCTCCACTTT. The chain joins TRBV7-2 to TRBJ1-6, with 7 bases lining up with TRBD1. Germline V gene data show CDR1 as SGHTA and CDR2 as FQGNSA. The V and J ends lost 4 bases and 4 bases, in that order; junction bases with no gene match: 10. This CDR3 has 17 residues.

This clonotype was observed a handful of times. This rearrangement joins TRBV7-2 to TRBJ2-4; 8 positions match TRBD1. CDR3 length: 15 residues. Germline values: CDR1 SGHTA, CDR2 FQGNSA. The trim removed 0 bases at V and 6 bases at J, leaving 4 bases unmatched. The CDR3: CASSLAQGARNIQYF. The CDR3, as DNA: TGTGCCAGCAGCTTAGCGCAGGGGGCTAGAAACATTCAGTACTTC.

V and J are TRBV7-8 and TRBJ1-4; tentative D call: TRBD1 (5 bases). V lost 4 bases, J lost 7 bases, and 13 bases lay in between. The CDR3 length is 14 residues. Germline values: CDR1 SGHVS, CDR2 FQNEAQ. The chain's CDR3 is CASSSREGSEKLFF. The CDR3 DNA sequence: TGTGCCAGCAGCTCGCGGGAGGGGTCTGAAAAACTGTTTTTT. The variable domain in full, completed from reference TRBV7-8 and TRBJ1-4, reads GAGVSQSPRYKVAKRGQDVALRCDPISGHVSLFWYQQALGQGPEFLTYFQNEAQLDKSGLPSDRFFAERPEGSVSTLKIQRTQQEDSAVYLCASSSREGSEKLFFGSGTQLSVL.

The chain carries TRBV10-3 and TRBJ1-5; D gene ambiguous. Germline loops: CDR1 ENHRY, CDR2 SYGVKD. The CDR3 length is 15 residues. Trimming stripped 2 bases from V and 5 bases from J, with 13 bases between. This CDR3 is CAISEVPQGDQPQHF. CDR3 bases: TGTGCCATCAGTGAGGTACCGCAAGGCGATCAGCCCCAGCATTTT.

This clonotype occurred a few times. The rearrangement links TRBV2 to TRBJ1-5; a possible D gene is TRBD1 (5 bases). There are 14 residues in the CDR3. The V end lost 7 bases, the J end lost 2 bases, and 12 bases lay between the germline ends. The germline gives CDR1 SNHLY, CDR2 FYNNEI. The CDR3 coding sequence is TGTGCCAGCATGGGGGATACCCGCAATCAGCCCCAGCATTTT. This translates into CASMGDTRNQPQHF.

The chain joins TRBV12-5 to TRBJ1-1, with 10 bases lining up with TRBD1. Germline assignment: CDR1 LGHNT and CDR2 FRNRAP. There are 14 residues in the CDR3. The junction had 6 bases not matched to a gene; V was cut back by 3 bases and J by 8 bases. CDR3 in DNA: TGTGCTAGTGGTTTAATCCGGGACAGGGGCGAAGCTTTCTTT. Its translation is CASGLIRDRGEAFF.

The rearrangement joins TRBV15 to TRBJ1-1; D is uncertain. Trimming pared 5 bases from V and 1 base from J, leaving 14 bases between. The CDR3 is 15 residues long. Per germline, CDR1 LNHNV and CDR2 YYDKDF (reference sequence). The CDR3 sequence: CATSGIQYGNTEAFF. CDR3 DNA sequence: TGTGCCACCAGCGGCATTCAGTACGGGAACACTGAAGCTTTCTTT. Looking up the rest from reference TRBV15 and TRBJ1-1 gives the full variable domain: DAMVIQNPRYQVTQFGKPVTLSCSQTLNHNVMYWYQQKSSQAPKLLFHYYDKDFNNEADTPDNFQSRRPNTSFCFLDIRSPGLGDTAMYLCATSGIQYGNTEAFFGQGTRLTVV.

The chain joins TRBV20-1 to TRBJ1-1, with D perhaps matching TRBD1 (6 bases). The germline V gene encodes CDR1 DFQATT and CDR2 SNEGSKA (reference sequence). This CDR3 has 15 amino acids. The V and J ends lost 0 bases and 4 bases respectively, with 15 bases between them. The CDR3 loop reads CSARDPLRGSTEAFF. DNA for the CDR3: TGCAGTGCTAGAGATCCCCTAAGGGGGAGCACTGAAGCTTTCTTT.

The V call is TRBV2, the J call TRBJ1-2; D is ambiguous. The V gene lost 7 bases and the J gene lost 7 bases, with 16 bases spanning the gap. CDR1 and CDR2 from the germline V gene are SNHLY and FYNNEI. This CDR3 contains 13 residues. In nucleotides, the CDR3 is TGTGCCAGCACCCTTAACTCCGCCGGTGGCTACACCTTC. Translation gives CASTLNSAGGYTF. The full variable domain, in which reference TRBV2 and TRBJ1-2 provide the parts outside the CDR3, is EPEVTQTPSHQVTQMGQEVILRCVPISNHLYFYWYRQILGQKVEFLVSFYNNEISEKSEIFDDQFSVERPDGSNFTLKIRSTKLEDSAMYFCASTLNSAGGYTFGSGTRLTVV.

The V and J genes are TRBV5-4 and TRBJ2-7; 7 positions match TRBD1. The germline V gene has CDR1 SGHNT and CDR2 YYREEE (reference sequence). The CDR3 contains 13 residues. The ends lost 4 bases at V and 3 bases at J; junction bases unmatched: 4. CDR3 protein: CASSQGQLYEQYF. Here the CDR3 DNA reads TGTGCCAGCAGCCAGGGACAGCTCTACGAGCAGTACTTC.

The V call is TRBV2, the J call TRBJ2-3; 13 positions match TRBD2. Per the germline V gene, CDR1 is SNHLY and CDR2 is FYNNEI. This CDR3 is 16 amino acids long. With 3 bases clipped from V and 10 bases from J, the junction kept 10 bases outside the gene matches. CDR3 sequence (DNA): TGTGCCAGCAGTGATTCCGGACTAGCGGGGGTGGTTGCGCAGTATTTT. This sequence encodes CASSDSGLAGVVAQYF.

This clonotype showed up just once. This chain connects TRBV28 to TRBJ1-2; D is perhaps TRBD1 (5 bases). Germline V gene sequence: CDR1 MDHEN, CDR2 SYDVKM. The CDR3 length is 13 residues. The V gene lost 7 bases and the J gene lost 2 bases, with 11 bases spanning the gap. Here the CDR3 reads CASTEQDNYGYTF. The CDR3 coding sequence is TGTGCCAGCACCGAACAGGACAACTATGGCTACACCTTC.

This chain joins TRBV11-3 and TRBJ2-1, with no clear D. Trimming stripped 3 bases from V and 5 bases from J, with 5 bases between. The CDR3 is made up of 12 amino acids. Looked up from germline, CDR1 is SGHNT and CDR2 is YENEEA. The CDR3 protein is CASSFGDNEQFF. The CDR3 nucleotides read TGTGCCAGCAGCTTCGGAGACAATGAGCAGTTCTTC.

The rearrangement links TRBV18 to TRBJ1-2, with TRBD1 as a possible D gene (5 bases). Germline values: CDR1 KGHSH, CDR2 LQKENI. This CDR3 is 12 amino acids long. Trimming took off 6 bases at V and 2 bases at J, with 7 bases between the two ends. CDR3 nucleotide sequence: TGTGCCAGCTCGGACAACAACTATGGCTACACCTTC. Amino acid sequence: CASSDNNYGYTF.

The chain couples TRBV6-1 to TRBJ1-3; D remains unclear. V shed 6 bases and J shed 0 bases, with 9 bases lying between them. Looked up from germline, CDR1 is MNHNS and CDR2 is SASEGT. The CDR3 sequence is 14 residues long. The CDR3 DNA sequence: TGTGCCAGCAGCCGGGGTAGCTCTGGAAACACCATATATTTT. Translating it yields CASSRGSSGNTIYF.

A few counts support this clonotype. Here the CDR3 reads CASSIAGTGGYGYTF. In DNA form, the CDR3 reads TGTGCCAGTAGTATAGCCGGAACAGGGGGCTATGGCTACACCTTC. V gene TRBV19 combines with J gene TRBJ1-2, with 8 nucleotides matching TRBD1. V was clipped by 1 base and J by 4 bases; unmatched bases: 5. Germline V gene sequence: CDR1 LNHDA, CDR2 SQIVND (reference sequence). This CDR3 has 15 residues.

This clonotype was observed a handful of times. The V gene is TRBV11-2, the J gene TRBJ1-1; 8 bases map to TRBD1. CDR1 and CDR2 (germline): SGHAT, FQNNGV. The CDR3 has 14 residues. V lost 5 bases and J lost 1; bases outside the gene matches: 3. CDR3 nucleotides: TGTGCCAGCAGCGGACAGGGATGGAACACTGAAGCTTTCTTT. Its protein is CASSGQGWNTEAFF.

The rearrangement links TRBV7-8 to TRBJ1-1; no clear D gene. Germline values: CDR1 SGHVS, CDR2 FQNEAQ. The V end was cut by 2 bases, the J end by 1 base, with 8 bases between. This CDR3 is built from 14 residues. DNA for the CDR3: TGTGCCAGCAGCTTAAGTAACCCGAACACTGAAGCTTTCTTT. Translating gives CASSLSNPNTEAFF.

A few counts support this clonotype. The chain employs TRBV10-3 and TRBJ2-2, with TRBD1 as a possible D gene (5 bases). V was shortened by 10 bases and J by 6 bases, with 15 bases between the two germline ends. The CDR3 is 13 residues long. CDR1 and CDR2 from the germline V gene are ENHRY and SYGVKD. The chain's CDR3 is CASSGLSSGELFF. Here the CDR3 DNA reads TGTGCCAGTTCAGGGTTGTCTTCCGGGGAGCTGTTTTTT.

This clonotype was detected once. This chain uses TRBV23-1 with TRBJ1-4, with 7 bases identical to TRBD1. Being an ORF, TRBV23-1 has a function that is uncertain. After removal of 4 bases from V and 6 bases from J, the junction contained 8 bases not matched to a gene. The length of the CDR3 is 15 residues. The CDR3 sequence is CASSPAGQRDEKLFF. As DNA, the CDR3 is TGCGCCAGCAGTCCGGCGGGACAGAGGGATGAAAAACTGTTTTTT.

The rearrangement uses TRBV20-1 and TRBJ1-5; perhaps TRBD1 as D (5 bases). This CDR3 has 14 amino acids. Trimming shortened V by 3 bases and J by 1 base, and 10 bases separated the two germline ends. The germline gives CDR1 DFQATT, CDR2 SNEGSKA (reference sequence). The CDR3 DNA reads as TGCAGTGCTAGCCGAGGGGCGAGCAATCAGCCCCAGCATTTT. This codes for CSASRGASNQPQHF.

This clonotype was seen a handful of times. This sequence joins TRBV20-1 and TRBJ2-3, with a tentative D call TRBD2 (7 bases). CDR3 size: 15 residues. Germline V gene sequence: CDR1 DFQATT, CDR2 SNEGSKA (reference sequence). The ends were cut back, 5 bases at V and 6 bases at J, with 21 bases in the middle. CDR3 DNA: TGCAGTGCTCCCCTCCCTAGGGGGGGAGGCGATACGCAGTATTTT. Translated: CSAPLPRGGGDTQYF.

Only a few counts were recorded for this clonotype. The chain has TRBV11-3 and TRBJ1-3; D gene ambiguous. Germline lookup yields CDR1 SGHNT and CDR2 YENEEA. The CDR3 has 15 amino acids. V dropped 5 bases and J dropped 0 bases, with 11 bases sitting between them. The CDR3 region is CASSVRTDSGNTIYF. In DNA form, the CDR3 reads TGTGCCAGCAGCGTAAGGACGGACTCTGGAAACACCATATATTTT.

The V call is TRBV6-1, the J call TRBJ1-1; unclear D gene. Between the trimmed V and J ends, which lost 9 bases and 6 bases, there was a span of 20 bases. The CDR3 is 14 amino acids. Per germline, CDR1 MNHNS and CDR2 SASEGT. The CDR3, as DNA: TGTGCCAGTTTTCGTAATTATAAGGTCGCTGAAGCTTTCTTT. Residues: CASFRNYKVAEAFF.

The chain couples TRBV2 to TRBJ1-2; tentatively, D is TRBD1 (6 bases). This CDR3 spans 14 amino acids. V was clipped by 2 bases and J by 4 bases, with 11 bases between them. Germline values: CDR1 SNHLY, CDR2 FYNNEI. As DNA, the CDR3 is TGTGCCAGCAGTGAAAGAGGACAGAGCTATGGCTACACCTTC. Translated, it gives CASSERGQSYGYTF.

This chain uses TRBV30 with TRBJ1-2; D may be TRBD1 (5 bases). The V gene's germline CDR1 is GTSNPN and CDR2 SVGIG (reference sequence). The CDR3 has 13 amino acids. Trimming pared 0 bases from V and 8 bases from J, leaving 13 bases between. CDR3 residues: CAWSVPGEGGYTF. Here the CDR3 DNA reads TGTGCCTGGAGTGTACCCGGGGAGGGGGGCTACACCTTC.

This clonotype was found a few times. The gene calls are TRBV27 and TRBJ1-2, with D maybe TRBD1 (6 bases). The CDR3 covers 13 residues. Germline lookup yields CDR1 MNHEY and CDR2 SMNVEV (reference sequence). V shed 6 bases and J shed 5 bases, with 13 bases lying between them. This CDR3 is CASRLQGEYGYTF. CDR3 DNA: TGTGCCAGCAGATTACAGGGAGAGTATGGCTACACCTTC.

This clonotype was seen a handful of times. This sequence joins TRBV4-2 and TRBJ1-5, with TRBD1 identical over 7 bases. J gave up 1 base and V 3 bases, and 3 bases lay outside the gene matches. Germline values: CDR1 LGHNA, CDR2 YNFKEQ. The CDR3 covers 15 residues. CDR3 region: CASSHGQESNQPQHF. The CDR3 bases are TGTGCCAGCAGCCATGGACAGGAGAGCAATCAGCCCCAGCATTTT.

The V and J genes are TRBV11-2 and TRBJ2-5, with 8 bases lining up with TRBD1. This CDR3 has 15 residues. Germline V gene sequence: CDR1 SGHAT, CDR2 FQNNGV. The V gene end was trimmed by 6 bases and the J gene end by 4 bases; junction bases not matched to a gene: 10. CDR3 in DNA: TGTGCCAGCAGAGCCCCCGGACAGGGAAGAGAGACCCAGTACTTC. It specifies CASRAPGQGRETQYF.